The next 29 T cell receptor beta chains were all read from a single sample in a study of cytomegalovirus exposure and HLA in healthy donors. PCR involved 60 Vbeta and 13 Jbeta primers. Using immunoSEQ multiplex PCR, the repertoire was profiled, and TCRdb retains in-frame clones only, with some absent. The sample lists 200,000 to 250,000 clones; around 89% were seen once. The sequencing input was PBMCs. Source of these receptors: a woman aged 18-35 years in good health and CMV-seronegative.

The table lists this clone with a few counts. This chain joins TRBV14 and TRBJ2-1; TRBD2 agrees at 14 bases. CDR1 is SGHDN, CDR2 FVKESK, per germline. The junction had 4 bases not matched to a gene; V was cut back by 4 bases and J by 5 bases. The CDR3 is made up of 16 amino acids. CDR3 in amino acids: CASSPRLAGGHNEQFF. CDR3 in DNA: TGTGCCAGCAGCCCGAGACTAGCGGGAGGGCACAATGAGCAGTTCTTC.

V gene TRBV4-3 combines with J gene TRBJ2-1; unclear D gene. Germline-derived CDR1 and CDR2 are LGHNA and YSLEER. This CDR3 has 14 amino acids. Trimming took 0 bases from V and 5 from J, leaving 8 bases between them. This CDR3 is CASSQEESHNEQFF. The CDR3 DNA is TGCGCCAGCAGCCAAGAAGAGTCCCACAATGAGCAGTTCTTC.

The chain carries TRBV4-3 and TRBJ2-1; D is perhaps TRBD1 (6 bases). With 1 base removed from V and 5 bases from J, the gap between germline ends came to 18 bases. Germline values: CDR1 LGHNA, CDR2 YSLEER. The CDR3 has 17 amino acids. In DNA form, the CDR3 reads TGCGCCAGCAGCCAAGTGGTAGTGGGGGCTGGAAACAATGAGCAGTTCTTC. Translated: CASSQVVVGAGNNEQFF.

This clone appeared once. The chain employs TRBV7-9 and TRBJ2-5, with 11 bases matching TRBD2. The ends lost 6 bases at V and 5 bases at J; junction bases unmatched: 2. There are 13 residues in the CDR3. Germline CDR1 is SEHNR and CDR2 is FQNEAQ (reference sequence). In nucleotides, the CDR3 is TGTGCCAGCAGTCGACTAGCGGGGGAGACCCAGTACTTC. Residues: CASSRLAGETQYF.

The chain links TRBV4-2 to TRBJ2-4; tentatively, D is TRBD2 (7 bases). The CDR3 has 22 residues. The V gene's germline CDR1 is LGHNA and CDR2 YNFKEQ. V was shortened by 0 bases and J by 0 bases, with 27 bases between the two germline ends. CDR3 in DNA: TGTGCCAGCAGCCAAGATCGGTATCGGGGAGGGGGTATCGAGCTAGCCAAAAACATTCAGTACTTC. Translation: CASSQDRYRGGGIELAKNIQYF.

This clone was found a few times. V is TRBV11-3 and J is TRBJ1-1, with D possibly matching TRBD1 (6 bases). V was cut by 4 bases and J by 10 bases, with 22 bases left in between. The germline CDR1 and CDR2 sequences are SGHNT and YENEEA. CDR3 length equals 15 residues. CDR3 DNA sequence: TGTGCCAGCAGCTCCGGCGGTGGGGGCGGTAAAGGAGCTTTCTTT. Amino acid sequence: CASSSGGGGGKGAFF.

This clone showed up just once. This chain uses TRBV5-6 with TRBJ2-2; 12 nucleotides align to TRBD2. The CDR3 runs 18 residues. Germline CDR1 and CDR2: SGHDT and YYEEEE. Trimming removed 3 bases from V and 7 bases from J; junction bases left unmatched: 13. CDR3 in DNA: TGTGCCAGCAGCTCGAGATATGCTAGCGGGGGGGCCTTCGGGGAGCTGTTTTTT. Translating gives CASSSRYASGGAFGELFF.

The V call is TRBV11-3, the J call TRBJ2-2; TRBD2 matches 12 bases. The germline CDR1 and CDR2 sequences are SGHNT and YENEEA. V gave up 8 bases and J gave up 0 bases; unmatched junction bases: 10. CDR3 length: 18 amino acids. The chain's CDR3 is CASSRLAGGISNTGELFF. In DNA, the CDR3 is TGTGCCAGCTCACGTCTAGCGGGAGGGATTTCGAACACCGGGGAGCTGTTTTTT.

This clone was detected a few times. The chain links TRBV7-2 to TRBJ2-5, with no clear D. V was clipped by 5 bases and J by 5 bases, with 9 bases between them. The CDR3 contains 12 residues. Germline assignment: CDR1 SGHTA and CDR2 FQGNSA. As DNA, the CDR3 is TGTGCCAGCAGCCCTGCACGGGAGACCCAGTACTTC. Its protein product is CASSPARETQYF.

This clone was counted only a few times. V and J are TRBV7-6 and TRBJ2-1; D is unresolved. Trimming removed 2 bases from V and 3 bases from J, with 5 bases in between. This CDR3 is 13 amino acids long. CDR1 and CDR2 (germline): SGHVS, FNYEAQ. CDR3 region: CASSLNGYNEQFF. The CDR3 DNA is TGTGCCAGCAGCTTAAACGGCTACAATGAGCAGTTCTTC.

The chain has TRBV18 and TRBJ2-7, with TRBD1 identical over 11 bases. In germline, CDR1 is KGHSH, CDR2 LQKENI. There are 14 residues in the CDR3. Trimming took 6 bases from V and 4 from J; bases not matched to a gene: 5. The CDR3 DNA reads TGTGCCAGCTCGCCGGGACAGGGGGTGTACGAGCAGTACTTC. Its translation is CASSPGQGVYEQYF.

Comments on this clone: Other DNA sequences in the same sample also yield this CDR3. The chain has TRBV5-1 and TRBJ1-1; D is unclear. Trimming cost V 0 bases and J 0 bases, with 6 bases left between them. Germline CDR1 is SGHRS and CDR2 is YFSETQ. There are 14 residues in the CDR3. This CDR3 is CASSLGTVNTEAFF. In DNA form, the CDR3 reads TGCGCCAGCAGCTTGGGTACGGTGAACACTGAAGCTTTCTTT.

The chain has TRBV18 and TRBJ2-2; D gene uncertain. Germline V CDR1 and CDR2: KGHSH, LQKENI. The CDR3 totals 18 residues. The germline V and J ends were trimmed by 3 bases and 0 bases, with 17 bases remaining between them. CDR3 protein: CASSPQAPRASNTGELFF. The CDR3 nucleotides are TGTGCCAGCTCACCGCAGGCCCCCAGAGCTTCGAACACCGGGGAGCTGTTTTTT.

The V and J genes are TRBV9 and TRBJ2-3, with D perhaps matching TRBD2 (7 bases). Germline CDR1 reads SGDLS; CDR2 reads YYNGEE. Between the trimmed V and J ends, which lost 3 bases and 4 bases, there was a span of 18 bases. The CDR3 has 16 residues. The CDR3: CASSARGGGQADTQYF. The DNA of the CDR3 is TGTGCCAGCAGCGCCCGGGGAGGGGGGCAGGCAGATACGCAGTATTTT. The full variable domain, completed using reference TRBV9 and TRBJ2-3, is DSGVTQTPKHLITATGQRVTLRCSPRSGDLSVYWYQQSLDQGLQFLIQYYNGEERAKGNILERFSAQQFPDLHSELNLSSLELGDSALYFCASSARGGGQADTQYFGPGTRLTVL.

The chain couples TRBV5-1 to TRBJ2-1; 12 bases are a match to TRBD1. Germline assignment: CDR1 SGHRS and CDR2 YFSETQ. The V and J ends lost 6 bases and 6 bases, in that order; junction bases with no gene match: 7. The CDR3 is 15 residues long. The CDR3 coding sequence is TGCGCCAGCAACTCCGGGACAGGGGGCCCCAATGAGCAGTTCTTC. It encodes CASNSGTGGPNEQFF. The whole variable domain, filled in from reference TRBV5-1 and TRBJ2-1, reads KAGVTQTPRYLIKTRGQQVTLSCSPISGHRSVSWYQQTPGQGLQFLFEYFSETQRNKGNFPGRFSGRQFSNSRSEMNVSTLELGDSALYLCASNSGTGGPNEQFFGPGTRLTVL.

The chain uses TRBV4-1 and TRBJ1-2; no reliable D call. CDR1 is MGHRA and CDR2 is YSYEKL in the germline V gene. The CDR3 contains 13 residues. Deletions cut 1 base from V and 2 bases from J, with 5 bases between. The DNA for the CDR3 is TGCGCCAGCAGCCAAGTCCCAAACTATGGCTACACCTTC. Translated, it gives CASSQVPNYGYTF.

J is TRBJ2-7 and V is TRBV5-1, with TRBD1 matching over 8 bases. Germline V gene sequence: CDR1 SGHRS, CDR2 YFSETQ. Unmatched junction bases numbered 8, after V lost 4 bases and J lost 5 bases. This CDR3 has 14 amino acids. CDR3 bases: TGCGCCAGCAGCACGGGCGGGACAGGCCACGAGCAGTACTTC. This sequence encodes CASSTGGTGHEQYF.

This clone was counted a single time. The chain has TRBV4-3 and TRBJ2-1; D might be TRBD2 (6 bases). There are 18 residues in the CDR3. Trimming took off 1 base at V and 2 bases at J, with 18 bases between the two ends. CDR1 is LGHNA and CDR2 is YSLEER in the germline V gene. CDR3 region: CASSQASNRGGPYNEQFF. CDR3 DNA: TGCGCCAGCAGCCAAGCCTCCAATCGAGGAGGGCCCTACAATGAGCAGTTCTTC.

The chain combines TRBV19 with TRBJ2-5, with 7 bases aligning to TRBD1. The J call may be mistaken, given a closer DNA end match to TRBJ2-7. This CDR3 contains 13 residues. Germline V gene lookup returns CDR1 LNHDA and CDR2 SQIVND (reference sequence). CDR3 DNA: TGTGCCAGTAAGGACAGGACCCGAGACGAGCAGTACTTC. Translation: CASKDRTRDEQYF.

This clone was detected only a few times. The V call is TRBV2, the J call TRBJ1-5; 7 bases are shared with TRBD1. The junction had 4 bases not matched to a gene; V was cut back by 3 bases and J by 2 bases. The CDR3 sequence is 15 residues long. In germline, CDR1 is SNHLY, CDR2 FYNNEI. The CDR3 sequence: CASSDEGAGNQPQHF. CDR3 nucleotides: TGTGCCAGCAGTGATGAGGGGGCTGGCAATCAGCCCCAGCATTTT.

This chain links TRBV5-4 with TRBJ2-2, with D possibly being TRBD1 (6 bases). CDR3 size: 17 residues. CDR1 SGHNT and CDR2 YYREEE come from the germline V gene (reference sequence). Trimming left V 7 bases short and J 6 bases short, with 25 bases between. The CDR3 DNA sequence: TGTGCCAGCGCCTCCTTTAAGGGAGTAAAGGGGGCCGGGGAGCTGTTTTTT. Translating it yields CASASFKGVKGAGELFF.

The chain joins TRBV7-9 to TRBJ2-3; a possible D gene is TRBD2 (5 bases). The CDR3 runs to 17 residues. Trimming took off 4 bases at V and 4 bases at J, with 21 bases between the two ends. Germline V lookup: CDR1 SEHNR, CDR2 FQNEAQ (reference sequence). Here the CDR3 reads CASSYYSGSGRADTQYF. The CDR3 bases are TGTGCCAGCAGCTATTACTCGGGATCCGGCCGCGCAGATACGCAGTATTTT.

The genes are TRBV5-1 and TRBJ2-5, with D unresolved. Trimming took 4 bases from V and 4 from J, leaving 14 bases between them. Germline-derived CDR1 and CDR2 are SGHRS and YFSETQ. The CDR3 runs to 14 residues. The CDR3 is CASSRAAPGETQYF. The CDR3 region has the DNA TGCGCCAGCAGCCGTGCGGCCCCCGGAGAGACCCAGTACTTC.

The chain joins TRBV9 to TRBJ1-1, with D unclear. Trimming stripped 3 bases from V and 1 base from J, with 10 bases between. The length of the CDR3 is 14 residues. Looked up from germline, CDR1 is SGDLS and CDR2 is YYNGEE. The CDR3 DNA is TGTGCCAGCAGCGCAGGACTGCCGAACACTGAAGCTTTCTTT. Its translation is CASSAGLPNTEAFF.

This sequence joins TRBV25-1 and TRBJ1-3; TRBD1 agrees at 10 bases. Unmatched junction bases numbered 5, after V lost 5 bases and J lost 7 bases. This CDR3 has 14 residues. The germline V gene has CDR1 MGHDK and CDR2 SYGVNS. The CDR3 reads CASSWTGGGNTIYF. DNA for the CDR3: TGTGCCAGCAGTTGGACAGGGGGGGGGAACACCATATATTTT. The full variable domain, its missing parts supplied by reference TRBV25-1 and TRBJ1-3, is EADIYQTPRYLVIGTGKKITLECSQTMGHDKMYWYQQDPGMELHLIHYSYGVNSTEKGDLSSESTVSRIRTEHFPLTLESARPSHTSQYLCASSWTGGGNTIYFGEGSWLTVV.

The CDR3 here is CASSLSYTQETQYF. The CDR3 nucleotides read TGTGCCAGCAGCTTATCGTACACCCAAGAGACCCAGTACTTC. The J gene is TRBJ2-5, the V gene TRBV7-2; D gene uncertain. From germline, CDR1 is SGHTA and CDR2 FQGNSA. Trimming pared 2 bases from V and 1 base from J, leaving 8 bases between. This CDR3 is 14 amino acids long.

The chain uses TRBV7-6 and TRBJ1-3; TRBD1 might be the D (5 bases). V was cut by 5 bases and J by 2 bases, with 19 bases left in between. CDR3 length equals 17 residues. Germline CDR1 SGHVS, CDR2 FNYEAQ. The DNA of the CDR3 is TGTGCCAGCAGCCCAATTAGTAGGGGAAGCCCTGGAAACACCATATATTTT. Translated, it gives CASSPISRGSPGNTIYF.

The chain carries TRBV11-2 and TRBJ1-2, with TRBD1 identical over 7 bases. This CDR3 is built from 13 residues. Germline V gene sequence: CDR1 SGHAT, CDR2 FQNNGV. V was clipped by 4 bases and J by 12 bases; unmatched bases: 11. The CDR3 loop reads CASSSREGGIHTF. CDR3 nucleotides: TGTGCCAGCAGCTCCCGGGAAGGGGGCATACACACCTTC.

This clone was detected a few times. This chain links TRBV4-3 with TRBJ1-2; perhaps TRBD1 as D (6 bases). Germline CDR1 LGHNA, CDR2 YSLEER. Trimming cost V 0 bases and J 8 bases, with 13 bases left between them. The CDR3 contains 14 residues. The CDR3 loop is CASSQDTPRGGYTF. The CDR3 nucleotides read TGCGCCAGCAGCCAAGATACCCCCAGGGGAGGCTACACCTTC.